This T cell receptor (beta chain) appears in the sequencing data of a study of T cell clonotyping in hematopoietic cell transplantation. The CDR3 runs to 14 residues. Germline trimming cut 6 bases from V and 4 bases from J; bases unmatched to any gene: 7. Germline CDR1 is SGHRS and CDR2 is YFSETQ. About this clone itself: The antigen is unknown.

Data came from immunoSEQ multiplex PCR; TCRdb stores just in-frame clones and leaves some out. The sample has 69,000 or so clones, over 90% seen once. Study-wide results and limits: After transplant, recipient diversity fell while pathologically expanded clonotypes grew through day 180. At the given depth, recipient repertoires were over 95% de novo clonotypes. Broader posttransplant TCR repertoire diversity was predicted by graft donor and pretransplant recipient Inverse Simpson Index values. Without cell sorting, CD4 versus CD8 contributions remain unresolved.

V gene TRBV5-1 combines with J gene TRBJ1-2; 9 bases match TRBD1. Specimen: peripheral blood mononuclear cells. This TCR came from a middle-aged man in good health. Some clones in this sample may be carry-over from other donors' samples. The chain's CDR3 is CASNQDRGGYGYTF. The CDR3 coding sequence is TGCGCCAGCAACCAGGACAGGGGCGGCTATGGCTACACCTTC.